The rows below give T cell receptor beta chains drawn from one sample of a study of blood T cells in healthy people across ages. TCRdb itself ran the 5' RACE reads through MiXCR, one entry per CDR3 protein. The repertoire holds 590,000 or so distinct CDR3 sequences, roughly 31% seen once, with roughly 14% in the top ten. The sample consisted of blood. Receptors originate from a woman older than 75 in good health. Both conserved end residues are trimmed from each CDR3.

CDR3 protein: ASSAQPGAGELF; V gene: TRBV3-1
CDR3 protein: ASSPRDVGYT; V gene: TRBV7-2
CDR3 protein: ASSSSRGFIDTQY; V gene: TRBV12-3/TRBV12-4
CDR3 protein: SASRLGGVRGYNEQY; V gene: TRBV20-1
CDR3 protein: ASSPGTPNYGYT; V gene: TRBV18
CDR3 protein: ASSLGYRQF; V gene: TRBV12-3/TRBV12-4
CDR3 protein: ASSLAGGRGGYEQY; V gene: TRBV7-9
CDR3 protein: AISIDRGVQPQH; V gene: TRBV10-3
CDR3 protein: ASSQDVRKDGSNQPQH; V gene: TRBV4-3
CDR3 protein: ASSLGRGGSRTDTQY; V gene: TRBV12-3/TRBV12-4
CDR3 protein: ASSLRFGTGGVNTEAF; V gene: TRBV14
CDR3 protein: ASSLEGQGTHSSYEQY; V gene: TRBV28
CDR3 protein: ASSLWSGANTIY; V gene: TRBV7-2
CDR3 protein: ASSFYSGGSYEQY; V gene: TRBV7-2
CDR3 protein: ASKAGPSSGNTIY; V gene: TRBV6-5
CDR3 protein: SARTSGRTGTDTQY; V gene: TRBV20-1
CDR3 protein: ASGWPDNEQF; V gene: TRBV27
CDR3 protein: AWSGGRGIGGYT; V gene: TRBV30
CDR3 protein: ASSLMQRLVAHEQY; V gene: TRBV7-2
CDR3 protein: ATRGGGDQF; V gene: TRBV6-5
CDR3 protein: SARGQILQGNEQY; V gene: TRBV20-1
CDR3 protein: ASSVSGQAGYT; V gene: TRBV2
CDR3 protein: ASSLSRGAQDEQY; V gene: TRBV7-9
CDR3 protein: ASARGGKNTEAF; V gene: TRBV30
CDR3 protein: ASSLAGGRNTEAF; V gene: TRBV5-1
CDR3 protein: SARDQGVPQETQY; V gene: TRBV20-1
CDR3 protein: ASSLTPGLAADNEQF; V gene: TRBV5-1
CDR3 protein: ASSGGGRTDTQY; V gene: TRBV6-5
CDR3 protein: ASSFGQPGDEQF; V gene: TRBV11-2
CDR3 protein: ASSGGVGNQPQH; V gene: TRBV7-2
CDR3 protein: ASSLYPGGQYEQY; V gene: TRBV5-1
CDR3 protein: SAASVAYEQY; V gene: TRBV20-1
CDR3 protein: ASGQDVNYNERF; V gene: TRBV3-1
CDR3 protein: ASTRLRTGGTDTQY; V gene: TRBV6-2/TRBV6-3
CDR3 protein: ASSSPDRGRRDAQY; V gene: TRBV9
CDR3 protein: SASETEQF; V gene: TRBV20-1